The next 26 T cell receptor beta chains were all read from a single sample in a study of cytomegalovirus exposure and HLA in healthy donors. Primers for the PCR totalled 60 Vbeta and 13 Jbeta. Assay used: immunoSEQ multiplex PCR; TCRdb lists only in-frame clones, some missing. This sample has about 160,000 clones, with around three quarters found just once. Sequenced material: PBMCs. These receptors were taken from a woman aged 40 to 49 in good health and CMV-seronegative.

CDR3 DNA: TGCGCCAGCCTTTCGCAGGGGGCTGGGGCCAACGTCCTGACTTTC. It is translated as CASLSQGAGANVLTF. The chain links TRBV5-1 to TRBJ2-6, with TRBD1 matching over 7 bases. The CDR3 spans 15 residues. Germline lookup yields CDR1 SGHRS and CDR2 YFSETQ. V trimming: 7 bases; J trimming: 2 bases; junction bases outside the gene matches: 6.

V is TRBV4-2 and J is TRBJ2-5; the match to TRBD2 covers 9 bases. The DNA end is more similar to TRBJ2-7, so the J call may be wrong. Germline V gene sequence: CDR1 LGHNA, CDR2 YNFKEQ. The CDR3 spans 15 residues. CDR3 protein: CASSGSGTSSSEQYF. The DNA of the CDR3 is TGTGCCAGCAGCGGATCCGGGACTAGCAGCTCCGAGCAGTACTTC.

The chain couples TRBV7-9 to TRBJ2-6, with D possibly matching TRBD1 (6 bases). Trimming stripped 4 bases from V and 2 bases from J, with 9 bases between. The germline gives CDR1 SEHNR, CDR2 FQNEAQ (reference sequence). CDR3 length: 15 residues. CDR3 sequence reads: CASSSGDPGANVLTF. CDR3 DNA sequence: TGTGCCAGCAGCTCAGGGGATCCTGGGGCCAACGTCCTGACTTTC.

This clone was counted a single time. V and J are TRBV10-1 and TRBJ1-2; D possibly corresponds to TRBD1 (6 bases). The CDR3 is 13 residues long. Germline values: CDR1 WNHNN, CDR2 SYGVQD (reference sequence). V shed 2 bases and J shed 3 bases, with 7 bases lying between them. CDR3 loop: CASSEGQYYGYTF. In DNA form, the CDR3 reads TGCGCCAGCAGTGAGGGACAGTACTATGGCTACACCTTC.

This clone was counted a few times. The V gene is TRBV15, the J gene TRBJ1-5, with 8 bases fitting TRBD1. CDR1 is LNHNV and CDR2 is YYDKDF in the germline V gene (reference sequence). The CDR3 is 16 residues long. Unmatched junction bases numbered 6, after V lost 1 base and J lost 4 bases. The CDR3 protein is CATSRVTGQGNQPQHF. The CDR3 DNA reads as TGTGCCACCAGCAGAGTGACCGGACAGGGAAATCAGCCCCAGCATTTT. Based on the CDR3 plus reference TRBV15 and TRBJ1-5, the full variable domain is DAMVIQNPRYQVTQFGKPVTLSCSQTLNHNVMYWYQQKSSQAPKLLFHYYDKDFNNEADTPDNFQSRRPNTSFCFLDIRSPGLGDTAMYLCATSRVTGQGNQPQHFGDGTRLSIL.

The chain employs TRBV2 and TRBJ1-1, with D hard to call. The CDR3 totals 13 residues. Trimming removed 1 base from V and 3 bases from J, with 6 bases in between. Germline assignment: CDR1 SNHLY and CDR2 FYNNEI. CDR3 region: CASSEEQYTEAFF. CDR3 nucleotide sequence: TGTGCCAGCAGTGAAGAACAGTACACTGAAGCTTTCTTT.

The gene calls are TRBV5-1 and TRBJ2-7; maybe TRBD1 (5 bases). The germline V and J ends were trimmed by 0 bases and 2 bases, with 6 bases remaining between them. Looked up from germline, CDR1 is SGHRS and CDR2 is YFSETQ. The CDR3 extends over 13 amino acids. CDR3 in DNA: TGCGCCAGCAGCTTGGAAGGGGCCTACGAGCAGTACTTC. Its translation: CASSLEGAYEQYF.

This clone was seen a single time. The chain employs TRBV14 and TRBJ1-2; D call uncertain. The CDR3 is 13 amino acids. V was clipped by 6 bases and J by 6 bases, with 14 bases between them. The germline gives CDR1 SGHDN, CDR2 FVKESK. CDR3 nucleotides: TGTGCCAGCAGTCAACAGAGAGGAAATGGCTACACCTTC. Amino acids: CASSQQRGNGYTF.

This sequence joins TRBV5-4 and TRBJ2-3; TRBD2 aligns across 12 bases. CDR3 length equals 18 residues. V lost 2 bases to trimming and J lost 0 bases; unmatched junction nucleotides: 7. Germline loops: CDR1 SGHNT, CDR2 YYREEE (reference sequence). The CDR3 DNA reads as TGTGCCAGCAGCTTCGGGCTAGCGGGGGGGTGGAGCACAGATACGCAGTATTTT. Translated, it gives CASSFGLAGGWSTDTQYF. Full variable domain (remainder filled in from reference TRBV5-4 and TRBJ2-3): ETGVTQSPTHLIKTRGQQVTLRCSSQSGHNTVSWYQQALGQGPQFIFQYYREEENGRGNFPPRFSGLQFPNYSSELNVNALELDDSALYLCASSFGLAGGWSTDTQYFGPGTRLTVL.

As regards this clone: At one of its ends the junction is not consistent with the germline gene, which may arise from a read error. The J gene is TRBJ2-3, the V gene TRBV7-9; D is perhaps TRBD1 (5 bases). The germline gives CDR1 SEHNR, CDR2 FQNEAQ (reference sequence). This CDR3 contains 16 residues. The CDR3 DNA is TGTTCCAGCAGCCCCCACGGTGACAGCCCCACAGATACGCAGTATTTT. Residues: CSSSPHGDSPTDTQYF.

The chain combines TRBV11-1 with TRBJ2-7; 7 bases are a match to TRBD2. Unmatched junction bases numbered 5, after V lost 4 bases and J lost 2 bases. CDR3 length: 14 residues. In germline, CDR1 is SGHAT, CDR2 FQDESV (reference sequence). The DNA of the CDR3 is TGTGCCAGCAGCTGGGCAGCGGGGACCTACGAGCAGTACTTC. Its translation is CASSWAAGTYEQYF.

The chain couples TRBV15 to TRBJ2-7, with TRBD1 as a possible D gene (5 bases). V was pared by 1 base and J by 0 bases, with 13 bases between. Per germline, CDR1 LNHNV and CDR2 YYDKDF (reference sequence). The CDR3 loop spans 16 amino acids. CDR3 nucleotide sequence: TGTGCCACCAGCAGAGGGGGCAGCCATGTCTCCTACGAGCAGTACTTC. Translated, it gives CATSRGGSHVSYEQYF.

V is TRBV9 and J is TRBJ1-2; no clear D. There are 16 residues in the CDR3. V lost 3 bases to trimming and J lost 4 bases, with 19 bases between them. The germline V gene encodes CDR1 SGDLS and CDR2 YYNGEE. In DNA, the CDR3 is TGTGCCAGCAGCGCCGACTTCAACGTAGGAATCTATGGCTACACCTTC. Translation gives CASSADFNVGIYGYTF.

The V and J genes are TRBV19 and TRBJ1-1; D possibly corresponds to TRBD1 (6 bases). The V gene's germline CDR1 is LNHDA and CDR2 SQIVND (reference sequence). Trimming left V 4 bases short and J 5 bases short, with 14 bases between. This CDR3 contains 14 residues. In nucleotides, the CDR3 is TGTGCCAGTAGTACAACAGGGTACTCAACTGAAGCTTTCTTT. It codes for CASSTTGYSTEAFF.

The gene calls are TRBV10-2 and TRBJ2-2; tentatively, D is TRBD2 (6 bases). The V gene lost 8 bases and the J gene lost 3 bases, with 16 bases spanning the gap. The germline V gene encodes CDR1 WSHSY and CDR2 SAAADI. This CDR3 is built from 15 residues. The CDR3 spells CASGPLRRDTGELFF. The CDR3 DNA reads as TGCGCCAGCGGACCTCTACGGAGGGACACCGGGGAGCTGTTTTTT.

This clone was seen a few times. The chain uses TRBV6-6 and TRBJ1-1, with 9 bases matching TRBD1. This CDR3 has 15 residues. Germline values: CDR1 MNHNY, CDR2 SVGAGI (reference sequence). V shed 5 bases, J shed 3 bases, and the junction held 7 bases outside the gene matches. This CDR3 is CASSQRDRADTEAFF. CDR3 DNA: TGTGCCAGCAGTCAGAGGGACAGGGCGGACACTGAAGCTTTCTTT.

With respect to this clone: This sample includes further DNA sequences coding for the same CDR3. The chain links TRBV5-1 to TRBJ2-7; the D gene is possibly TRBD2 (6 bases). The CDR3 is 15 residues long. V was trimmed by 4 bases and J by 0 bases, leaving 14 bases between them. The germline gives CDR1 SGHRS, CDR2 YFSETQ. CDR3 coding DNA: TGCGCCAGCAGCCCCACGGGACTCCGCTCCTACGAGCAGTACTTC. This translates into CASSPTGLRSYEQYF.

The chain is built from TRBV6-5 and TRBJ1-5; TRBD1 might be the D (6 bases). V was shortened by 5 bases and J by 2 bases, with 13 bases between the two germline ends. The CDR3 contains 15 residues. Germline lookup yields CDR1 MNHEY and CDR2 SVGAGI. The CDR3 region is CASSPIRQGNQPQHF. The CDR3 DNA follows: TGTGCCAGCAGTCCAATTAGACAGGGCAATCAGCCCCAGCATTTT.

This chain joins TRBV7-9 and TRBJ2-1; 8 bases align to TRBD1. This CDR3 spans 16 amino acids. J gave up 3 bases and V 3 bases, and 7 bases lay outside the gene matches. Germline V gives CDR1 SEHNR, CDR2 FQNEAQ (reference sequence). Here the CDR3 reads CASSFLQDRDYNEQFF. CDR3 coding DNA: TGTGCCAGCAGCTTTTTACAGGACAGGGACTACAATGAGCAGTTCTTC.

The V call is TRBV29-1, the J call TRBJ2-5; D gene ambiguous. This CDR3 region has 10 residues. Trimming left V 6 bases short and J 5 bases short, with 7 bases between. CDR1 and CDR2 from the germline V gene are SQVTM and ANQGSEA. The CDR3 nucleotides read TGCAGCGTGGCCTGGGAGACCCAGTACTTC. This sequence encodes CSVAWETQYF.

The chain joins TRBV25-1 to TRBJ1-6; 7 bases fit TRBD1. The CDR3 runs to 14 residues. The germline CDR1 and CDR2 sequences are MGHDK and SYGVNS. V lost 5 bases, J lost 10 bases, and 8 bases stayed unmatched. The CDR3 DNA reads as TGTGCCAGCAGTCTGCCAGGGGGAACATCACCCCTCCACTTT. It translates to CASSLPGGTSPLHF. Looking up the rest from reference TRBV25-1 and TRBJ1-6 gives the full variable domain: EADIYQTPRYLVIGTGKKITLECSQTMGHDKMYWYQQDPGMELHLIHYSYGVNSTEKGDLSSESTVSRIRTEHFPLTLESARPSHTSQYLCASSLPGGTSPLHFGNGTRLTVT.

The V call is TRBV28, the J call TRBJ1-1; D gene unclear. This CDR3 is built from 14 residues. The germline V gene encodes CDR1 MDHEN and CDR2 SYDVKM. Deletions cut 6 bases from V and 5 bases from J, with 16 bases between. This CDR3 reads CASRDPGMWTEAFF. DNA for the CDR3: TGTGCCAGCAGGGACCCGGGGATGTGGACTGAAGCTTTCTTT. The full variable domain, in which reference TRBV28 and TRBJ1-1 provide the parts outside the CDR3, is DVKVTQSSRYLVKRTGEKVFLECVQDMDHENMFWYRQDPGLGLRLIYFSYDVKMKEKGDIPEGYSVSREKKERFSLILESASTNQTSMYLCASRDPGMWTEAFFGQGTRLTVV.

The genes are TRBV5-1 and TRBJ2-5; 11 bases agree with TRBD2. The CDR3 extends over 16 amino acids. The germline CDR1 and CDR2 sequences are SGHRS and YFSETQ. Trimming took 6 bases from V and 9 from J; bases not matched to a gene: 16. This chain's CDR3 is CASMYTSGGFNEAQYF. Here the CDR3 DNA reads TGCGCCAGCATGTACACTAGCGGGGGCTTCAATGAGGCCCAGTACTTC.

This clone was found once. The gene calls are TRBV28 and TRBJ2-1, with TRBD2 matching over 11 bases. The CDR3 is 16 amino acids. V trimming: 5 bases; J trimming: 5 bases; junction bases outside the gene matches: 8. Germline assignment: CDR1 MDHEN and CDR2 SYDVKM. The CDR3 DNA is TGTGCCAGCAGTCCGTTAGCGGGGGGGGGAAACAATGAGCAGTTCTTC. Translation: CASSPLAGGGNNEQFF. Combining the CDR3 with reference TRBV28 and TRBJ2-1 gives the whole variable domain DVKVTQSSRYLVKRTGEKVFLECVQDMDHENMFWYRQDPGLGLRLIYFSYDVKMKEKGDIPEGYSVSREKKERFSLILESASTNQTSMYLCASSPLAGGGNNEQFFGPGTRLTVL.

V and J are TRBV5-1 and TRBJ2-3; TRBD2 might be the D (5 bases). V shed 3 bases and J shed 2 bases, with 13 bases lying between them. This CDR3 has 15 amino acids. The germline CDR1 and CDR2 sequences are SGHRS and YFSETQ. CDR3 DNA: TGCGCCAGCAGCTCCCAGCCGGGGAACACAGATACGCAGTATTTT. It is translated as CASSSQPGNTDTQYF.

This clone was counted a few times. The chain recombines TRBV28 with TRBJ1-5; D is uncertain. The ends were cut back, 3 bases at V and 6 bases at J, with 6 bases in the middle. Germline CDR1 and CDR2: MDHEN and SYDVKM. The CDR3 loop spans 12 amino acids. The DNA for the CDR3 is TGTGCCAGCAGTTTTAGCGGTCAGCCCCAGCATTTT. Encoded protein: CASSFSGQPQHF.